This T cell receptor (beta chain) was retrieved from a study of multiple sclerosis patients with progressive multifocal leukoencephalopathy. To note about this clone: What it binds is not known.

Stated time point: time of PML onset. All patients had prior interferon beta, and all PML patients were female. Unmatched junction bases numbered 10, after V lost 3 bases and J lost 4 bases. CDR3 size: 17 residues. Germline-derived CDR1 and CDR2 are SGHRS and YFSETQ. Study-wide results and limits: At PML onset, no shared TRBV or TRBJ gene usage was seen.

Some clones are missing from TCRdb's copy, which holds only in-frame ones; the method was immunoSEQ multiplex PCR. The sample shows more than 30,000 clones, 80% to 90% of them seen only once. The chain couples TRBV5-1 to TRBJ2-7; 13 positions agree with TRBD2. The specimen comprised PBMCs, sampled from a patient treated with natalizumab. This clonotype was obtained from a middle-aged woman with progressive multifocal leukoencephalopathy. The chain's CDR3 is CASSSSTSGGSRYEQYF. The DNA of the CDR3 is TGCGCCAGCAGCTCTTCGACTAGCGGGGGGTCCCGGTACGAGCAGTACTTC.